What follows are 8 T cell receptor beta chains derived from one specimen sequenced in a study of blood T cells in healthy people across ages. Next came a second PCR, run for 7 to 11 cycles, which used a sample-barcoded 5' primer along with a J-beta primer mix. In TCRdb, the 5' RACE reads were re-called with MiXCR into one record per CDR3 protein. The sample includes approximately 850,000 distinct CDR3 sequences, 44% of them seen just once. Sequenced material: blood. The receptor set was obtained from a man aged 60 to 75 in good health.

This sequence joins TRBV7-8 and TRBJ1-3, with D unclear. This CDR3 region has 15 residues. The V gene's germline CDR1 is SGHVS and CDR2 FQNEAQ. V lost 1 base and J 0 bases, leaving 7 bases between the germline ends. CDR3 amino acids: CASSLGHPSGNTIYF. The CDR3 coding sequence is TGTGCCAGCAGCTTAGGGCATCCCTCTGGAAACACCATATATTTT.

The V and J genes are TRBV7-9 and TRBJ2-3; D unresolved. V lost 4 bases, J lost 9 bases, and 8 bases lay in between. The V gene's germline CDR1 is SEHNR and CDR2 FQNEAQ (reference sequence). The CDR3 runs to 11 residues. The CDR3 region has the DNA TGTGCCAGCAGCTCCCCTGTCACGCAGTATTTT. Amino acids: CASSSPVTQYF.

This clonotype has a handful of counts. The rearrangement uses TRBV6-1 and TRBJ2-3; TRBD2 matches 7 bases. V was clipped by 1 base and J by 4 bases; unmatched bases: 11. The CDR3 runs 17 residues. Germline V lookup: CDR1 MNHNS, CDR2 SASEGT. The CDR3 DNA reads TGTGCCAGCAGTGAAGAAGGAGCGGGGAGTCGATCAGATACGCAGTATTTT. Translated: CASSEEGAGSRSDTQYF.

In regard to this clonotype: Just one base apart from a much larger clone, this may be a read error. The V and J genes are TRBV6-5 and TRBJ2-7, with D maybe TRBD2 (6 bases). CDR3 length: 13 amino acids. Germline V gene sequence: CDR1 MNHEY, CDR2 SVGAGI. CDR3 region: CASRDWVSCEQYF. The CDR3 nucleotides are TGTGCGAGCCGGGACTGGGTCTCCTGCGAGCAGTACTTC.

This sequence joins TRBV2 and TRBJ2-6; D possibly corresponds to TRBD1 (6 bases). V was shortened by 4 bases and J by 1 base, with 11 bases between the two germline ends. Germline assignment: CDR1 SNHLY and CDR2 FYNNEI. The CDR3 contains 16 residues. CDR3: CASSAFTGSGANVLTF. CDR3 bases: TGTGCCAGCAGTGCCTTCACAGGGTCTGGGGCCAACGTCCTGACTTTC.

In its sample, this clonotype was seen a few times. The chain joins TRBV14 to TRBJ1-5; D not certain. Trimming removed 0 bases at V and 0 bases at J, with 6 bases between. The CDR3 sequence is 15 residues long. CDR1 is SGHDN, CDR2 FVKESK, per germline. CDR3 sequence: CASSQEWYSNQPQHF. As DNA, the CDR3 is TGTGCCAGCAGCCAAGAATGGTATAGCAATCAGCCCCAGCATTTT.

The sample holds a few counts of this clonotype. This sequence joins TRBV6-5 and TRBJ2-5; TRBD2 agrees at 7 bases. The length of the CDR3 is 16 residues. The germline CDR1 and CDR2 sequences are MNHEY and SVGAGI. J gave up 1 base and V 2 bases, and 7 bases lay outside the gene matches. The CDR3 DNA follows: TGTGCCAGCAGTTACGCAGGCGGGGGAGGCCAAGAGACCCAGTACTTC. Translating gives CASSYAGGGGQETQYF.

V is TRBV15 and J is TRBJ1-1; possibly TRBD1 for D (5 bases). The CDR3 covers 15 residues. V lost 0 bases and J lost 3, with 11 bases in between. CDR1 is LNHNV, CDR2 YYDKDF, per germline (reference sequence). CDR3: CATSREWGRHTEAFF. Written as DNA, the CDR3 is TGTGCCACCAGCAGAGAATGGGGCCGCCACACTGAAGCTTTCTTT.